These 9 T cell receptor beta chains came from one sample sequenced in a study of blood T cell repertoires in COVID-19 (dated by TCRdb to 2020 to 2022). Receptor libraries were prepared by the immunoSEQ multiplex PCR assay. Entries here come from immuneACCESS through TCRdb and include only in-frame sequences with V and J called. Some clones fail to appear in such tables; in the studies checked, an unresolved V gene covers under half of the shortfall, and the cause of the remainder is unknown. The sample table records around 500,000 clones; 88% of these occur just once. The top ten hold 1.8% of the sample. Sequenced: PBMCs or T cells enriched from blood (not recorded which). The receptor set was obtained from a woman aged 40 to 49 who had recovered from COVID-19.

This clone was observed a single time. Other DNA sequences in the same sample also yield this CDR3. J is TRBJ2-7 and V is TRBV11-3; D may be TRBD1 (5 bases). The CDR3 extends over 12 amino acids. CDR1 and CDR2 from the germline V gene are SGHNT and YENEEA. V was shortened by 5 bases and J by 7 bases, with 12 bases between the two germline ends. This CDR3 reads CASSDRTYEQYF. The CDR3 DNA reads TGTGCCAGCAGCGATCGGACATATGAGCAGTACTTC.

The chain recombines TRBV4-3 with TRBJ1-1, with no clear D. V was cut by 4 bases and J by 3 bases, with 9 bases left in between. The CDR3 contains 13 residues. CDR1 and CDR2 (germline): LGHNA, YSLEER. The DNA of the CDR3 is TGCGCCAGCAGCCCAACACGCTACACTGAAGCTTTCTTT. Its translation: CASSPTRYTEAFF.

This chain joins TRBV10-3 and TRBJ2-1; 8 nucleotides line up with TRBD2. J gave up 8 bases and V 10 bases, and 16 bases lay outside the gene matches. Germline V gene data show CDR1 as ENHRY and CDR2 as SYGVKD. This CDR3 comprises 15 residues. The CDR3, as DNA: TGTGCCACCGCGGCTAAAGCGGGAGTTGGGGATGAGCAGTTCTTC. Residues: CATAAKAGVGDEQFF.

The gene calls are TRBV20-1 and TRBJ2-5; D gene uncertain. Trimming removed 2 bases from V and 3 bases from J, with 4 bases in between. Germline V gene sequence: CDR1 DFQATT, CDR2 SNEGSKA (reference sequence). The CDR3 totals 11 residues. The DNA of the CDR3 is TGCAGTGCTAGAATCAAAGAGACCCAGTACTTC. Protein sequence: CSARIKETQYF.

This rearrangement joins TRBV11-3 to TRBJ2-3; TRBD1 matches 7 bases. CDR1 is SGHNT, CDR2 YENEEA, per germline. This CDR3 spans 15 amino acids. V gave up 5 bases and J gave up 4 bases; unmatched junction bases: 9. The CDR3 loop reads CASSVMGQWADTQYF. The CDR3 nucleotides are TGTGCCAGCAGCGTGATGGGACAGTGGGCAGATACGCAGTATTTT.

This rearrangement joins TRBV6-1 to TRBJ1-1; D unclear. Germline V gene lookup returns CDR1 MNHNS and CDR2 SASEGT. The CDR3 runs 14 residues. Trimming left V 3 bases short and J 0 bases short, with 8 bases between. CDR3 sequence (DNA): TGTGCCAGCAGTGATCGGGGATTGAACACTGAAGCTTTCTTT. This sequence encodes CASSDRGLNTEAFF.

The chain has TRBV27 and TRBJ1-6; no definite D call. V was cut by 5 bases and J by 4 bases, with 9 bases left in between. The germline gives CDR1 MNHEY, CDR2 SMNVEV (reference sequence). CDR3 length equals 14 residues. CDR3 amino acids: CASSLRSYNSPLHF. DNA for the CDR3: TGTGCCAGCAGTCTCAGGTCTTATAATTCACCCCTCCACTTT.

The table lists this clone with a few counts. The chain joins TRBV20-1 to TRBJ2-3; 11 bases match TRBD2. Germline values: CDR1 DFQATT, CDR2 SNEGSKA (reference sequence). The CDR3 is made up of 15 amino acids. V lost 3 bases to trimming and J lost 5 bases; unmatched junction nucleotides: 7. The CDR3 nucleotides are TGCAGTGCTAGTGGTCGGCTAGCGGGAGGAGATACGCAGTATTTT. It specifies CSASGRLAGGDTQYF.

The CDR3 protein is CASSPGRGGSTDTQYF. DNA of the CDR3: TGTGCCAGCTCACCAGGGCGAGGGGGATCTACAGATACGCAGTATTTT. V gene TRBV18 combines with J gene TRBJ2-3; TRBD1 might be the D (6 bases). Trimming removed 2 bases from V and 3 bases from J, with 15 bases in between. From germline, CDR1 is KGHSH and CDR2 LQKENI. The CDR3 is 16 residues long.